One and the same sample provided the 8 T cell receptor beta chains below, sequenced in a study of T cells after yellow fever vaccination. MiXCR was run by TCRdb on the 5' RACE reads, yielding one entry per CDR3 protein. Of around 340,000 distinct CDR3 sequences in the sample, under 15% were seen once. The material was CD4+ T cells sorted from PBMCs, obtained 15 days after the yellow fever booster vaccination. The source is a young man who received the YFV17D yellow fever vaccine.

This clonotype appeared a few times. The chain uses TRBV5-1 and TRBJ2-3; 10 bases agree with TRBD2. The CDR3 runs to 16 residues. Germline CDR1 and CDR2: SGHRS and YFSETQ. The V gene end was trimmed by 3 bases and the J gene end by 7 bases; junction bases not matched to a gene: 11. The CDR3 DNA reads as TGCGCCAGCAGCTCCTACTTAGCGGGGGGCGGTTATACGCAGTATTTT. Its protein is CASSSYLAGGGYTQYF.

The chain links TRBV5-1 to TRBJ1-2, with D unresolved. There are 13 residues in the CDR3. Germline loops: CDR1 SGHRS, CDR2 YFSETQ. The V gene lost 4 bases and the J gene lost 3 bases, with 10 bases spanning the gap. CDR3 DNA: TGCGCCAGCAGCGGGTCAGTGCACTATGGCTACACCTTC. It is translated as CASSGSVHYGYTF.

This clonotype came up a few times. The chain recombines TRBV20-1 with TRBJ1-2; D is possibly TRBD1 (6 bases). CDR1 and CDR2 from the germline V gene are DFQATT and SNEGSKA (reference sequence). Deletions cut 3 bases from V and 6 bases from J, with 17 bases between. CDR3 length: 14 amino acids. This CDR3 is CSARRQDGGNGYTF. CDR3 bases: TGCAGTGCTAGGAGACAGGACGGGGGGAATGGCTACACCTTC.

The genes are TRBV27 and TRBJ1-4; perhaps TRBD1 as D (5 bases). This CDR3 is 13 amino acids long. Germline CDR1 and CDR2: MNHEY and SMNVEV (reference sequence). V gave up 6 bases and J gave up 3 bases, with 8 bases separating them. The CDR3 sequence is CASRLGANEKLFF. The CDR3 nucleotides are TGTGCCAGCAGACTGGGGGCTAATGAAAAACTGTTTTTT. The full variable domain, rest sourced from reference TRBV27 and TRBJ1-4, is EAQVTQNPRYLITVTGKKLTVTCSQNMNHEYMSWYRQDPGLGLRQIYYSMNVEVTDKGDVPEGYKVSRKEKRNFPLILESPSPNQTSLYFCASRLGANEKLFFGSGTQLSVL.

This clonotype has ten or more counts. The V call is TRBV7-2, the J call TRBJ2-5; TRBD2 aligns across 8 bases. Trimming took 6 bases from V and 5 from J; bases not matched to a gene: 5. The CDR3 has 13 amino acids. Germline values: CDR1 SGHTA, CDR2 FQGNSA. The CDR3: CASRRGDRETQYF. The CDR3 coding sequence is TGTGCCAGCAGGCGGGGGGATCGGGAGACCCAGTACTTC.

This clonotype was observed a few times. The chain carries TRBV9 and TRBJ1-6; 9 positions match TRBD1. CDR1 is SGDLS, CDR2 YYNGEE, per germline. This CDR3 comprises 14 residues. V was pared by 7 bases and J by 8 bases, with 7 bases of the junction left unmatched. In DNA, the CDR3 is TGTGCCAGCGGACAGGGGTTATTGGATTCACCCCTCCACTTT. It encodes CASGQGLLDSPLHF.

The table lists this clonotype with many counts. The chain is built from TRBV5-5 and TRBJ1-5; D may be TRBD1 (6 bases). The V gene's germline CDR1 is SGHKS and CDR2 YYEKEE (reference sequence). The germline V and J ends were trimmed by 1 base and 7 bases, with 18 bases remaining between them. This CDR3 has 16 residues. CDR3 sequence: CASSLFGGRWEQPQHF. CDR3 DNA sequence: TGTGCCAGCAGCTTGTTCGGGGGCCGGTGGGAACAGCCCCAGCATTTT.

This clonotype was seen many times. J is TRBJ2-5 and V is TRBV4-3, with 8 nucleotides matching TRBD1. There are 14 residues in the CDR3. CDR1 LGHNA and CDR2 YSLEER come from the germline V gene. Losses at the gene ends were 4 bases for V and 5 bases for J; bases not matched to a gene: 6. This CDR3 is CASSLGTGGETQYF. The DNA of the CDR3 is TGCGCCAGCAGCCTTGGGACAGGAGGGGAGACCCAGTACTTC.